The 4 T cell receptor beta chains below all came from one sample that was sequenced in a study of blood T cell repertoires in COVID-19. Produced via immunoSEQ multiplex PCR; TCRdb's table is partial and in-frame only. Of 100,000 or so clones detected, around four fifths appear once; the ten largest clones hold under 35%. Sequencing was done on a sample of peripheral blood. Receptors were obtained from a man in his 70s with active or convalescent COVID-19.

V gene TRBV6-5 combines with J gene TRBJ1-5; D gene unclear. V shed 8 bases and J shed 1 base, with 6 bases lying between them. CDR3 size: 12 residues. CDR1 is MNHEY and CDR2 is SVGAGI in the germline V gene. CDR3 region: CASAGSNQPQHF. DNA of the CDR3: TGTGCCAGCGCCGGGAGCAATCAGCCCCAGCATTTT.

This chain connects TRBV20-1 to TRBJ1-5; D might be TRBD1 (6 bases). Germline values: CDR1 DFQATT, CDR2 SNEGSKA (reference sequence). Trimming took 3 bases from V and 3 from J, leaving 12 bases between them. This CDR3 has 14 amino acids. CDR3 in DNA: TGCAGTGCTAGTTCCGCGGGGGCCAATCAGCCCCAGCATTTT. As protein: CSASSAGANQPQHF.

V and J are TRBV6-4 and TRBJ2-3, with 8 nucleotides matching TRBD2. Germline V gene data show CDR1 as MRHNA and CDR2 as SNTAGT. J was trimmed by 1 base and V by 5 bases; bases with no gene match: 8. The CDR3 length is 16 residues. CDR3 DNA sequence: TGTGCCAGCAGTCCGGGGGGAGCGGGAGGCACAGATACGCAGTATTTT. This translates into CASSPGGAGGTDTQYF.

The rearrangement joins TRBV5-4 to TRBJ2-7; 8 nucleotides line up with TRBD2. CDR1 is SGHNT and CDR2 is YYREEE in the germline V gene (reference sequence). With V trimmed by 4 bases and J by 7 bases, 16 bases remained unmatched. This CDR3 has 16 amino acids. The CDR3 DNA reads as TGTGCCAGCAGCCCCTCCCCGCCGGGGACTAGGAGTGAGCAGTACTTC. This encodes CASSPSPPGTRSEQYF.